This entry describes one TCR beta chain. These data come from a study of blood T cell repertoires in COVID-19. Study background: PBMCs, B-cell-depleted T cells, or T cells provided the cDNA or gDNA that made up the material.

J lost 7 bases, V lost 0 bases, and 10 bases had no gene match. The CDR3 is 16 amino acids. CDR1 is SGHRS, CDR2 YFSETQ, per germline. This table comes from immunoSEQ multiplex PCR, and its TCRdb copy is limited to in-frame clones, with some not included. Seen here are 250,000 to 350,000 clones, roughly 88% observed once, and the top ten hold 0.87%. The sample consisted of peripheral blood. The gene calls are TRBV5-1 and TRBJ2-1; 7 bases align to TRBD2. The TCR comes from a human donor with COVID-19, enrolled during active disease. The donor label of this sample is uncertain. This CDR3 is CASSLAGGTPVNEQFF. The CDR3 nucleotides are TGCGCCAGCAGCTTGGCCGGGGGGACTCCGGTAAATGAGCAGTTCTTC.